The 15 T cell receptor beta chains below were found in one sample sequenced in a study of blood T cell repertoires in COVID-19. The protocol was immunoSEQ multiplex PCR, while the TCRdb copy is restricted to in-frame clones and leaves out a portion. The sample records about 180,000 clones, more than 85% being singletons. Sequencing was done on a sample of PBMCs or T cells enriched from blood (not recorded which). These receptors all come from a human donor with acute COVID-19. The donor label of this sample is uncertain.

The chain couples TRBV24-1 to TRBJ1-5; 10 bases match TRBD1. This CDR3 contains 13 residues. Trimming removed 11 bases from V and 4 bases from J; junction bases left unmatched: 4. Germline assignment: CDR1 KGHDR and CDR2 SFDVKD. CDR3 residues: CANGDRGNQPQHF. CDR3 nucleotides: TGTGCCAACGGGGACAGGGGTAATCAGCCCCAGCATTTT.

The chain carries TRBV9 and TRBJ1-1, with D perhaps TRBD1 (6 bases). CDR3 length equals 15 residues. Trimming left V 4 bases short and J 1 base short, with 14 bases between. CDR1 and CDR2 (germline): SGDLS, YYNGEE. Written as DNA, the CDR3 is TGTGCCAGCAGCCTAAATCCGGGACAGAACACTGAAGCTTTCTTT. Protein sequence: CASSLNPGQNTEAFF.

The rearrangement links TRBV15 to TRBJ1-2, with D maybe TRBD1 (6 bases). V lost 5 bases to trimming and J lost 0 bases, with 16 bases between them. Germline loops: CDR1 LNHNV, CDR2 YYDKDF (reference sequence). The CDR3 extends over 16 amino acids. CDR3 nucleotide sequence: TGTGCCACCAGCCTTCCGGGACATAATTCTAACTATGGCTACACCTTC. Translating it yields CATSLPGHNSNYGYTF. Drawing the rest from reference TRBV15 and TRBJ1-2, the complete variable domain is DAMVIQNPRYQVTQFGKPVTLSCSQTLNHNVMYWYQQKSSQAPKLLFHYYDKDFNNEADTPDNFQSRRPNTSFCFLDIRSPGLGDTAMYLCATSLPGHNSNYGYTFGSGTRLTVV.

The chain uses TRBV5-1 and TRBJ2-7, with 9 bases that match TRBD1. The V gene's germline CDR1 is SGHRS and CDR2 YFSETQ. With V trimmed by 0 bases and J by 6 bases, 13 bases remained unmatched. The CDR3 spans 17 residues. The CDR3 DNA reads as TGCGCCAGCAGCTTGGCTGAAACCGGGACAGGGTGGTTCGAGCAGTACTTC. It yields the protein CASSLAETGTGWFEQYF. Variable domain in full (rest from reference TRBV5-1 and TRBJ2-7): KAGVTQTPRYLIKTRGQQVTLSCSPISGHRSVSWYQQTPGQGLQFLFEYFSETQRNKGNFPGRFSGRQFSNSRSEMNVSTLELGDSALYLCASSLAETGTGWFEQYFGPGTRLTVT.

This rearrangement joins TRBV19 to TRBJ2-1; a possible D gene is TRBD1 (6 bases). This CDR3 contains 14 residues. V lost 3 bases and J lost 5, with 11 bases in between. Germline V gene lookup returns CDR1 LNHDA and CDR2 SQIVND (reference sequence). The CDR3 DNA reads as TGTGCCAGTAGTATGTCAGGGGCAAACAATGAGCAGTTCTTC. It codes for CASSMSGANNEQFF.

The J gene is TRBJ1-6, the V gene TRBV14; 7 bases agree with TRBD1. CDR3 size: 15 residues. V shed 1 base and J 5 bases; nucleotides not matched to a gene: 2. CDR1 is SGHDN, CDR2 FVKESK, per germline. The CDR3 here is CASSQGTGHNSPLHF. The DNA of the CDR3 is TGTGCCAGCAGCCAAGGGACAGGACATAATTCACCCCTCCACTTT.

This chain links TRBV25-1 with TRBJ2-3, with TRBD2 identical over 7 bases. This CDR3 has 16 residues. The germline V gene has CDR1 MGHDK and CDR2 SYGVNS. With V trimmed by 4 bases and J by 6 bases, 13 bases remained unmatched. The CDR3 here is CASSGELLRGFDTQYF. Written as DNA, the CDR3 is TGTGCCAGCAGTGGCGAGCTTCTGCGGGGGTTCGATACGCAGTATTTT. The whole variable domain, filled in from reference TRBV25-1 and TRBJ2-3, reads EADIYQTPRYLVIGTGKKITLECSQTMGHDKMYWYQQDPGMELHLIHYSYGVNSTEKGDLSSESTVSRIRTEHFPLTLESARPSHTSQYLCASSGELLRGFDTQYFGPGTRLTVL.

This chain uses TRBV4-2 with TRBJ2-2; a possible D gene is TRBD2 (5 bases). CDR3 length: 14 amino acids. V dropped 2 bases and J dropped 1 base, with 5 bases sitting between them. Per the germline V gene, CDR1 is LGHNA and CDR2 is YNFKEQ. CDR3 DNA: TGTGCCAGCAGCCAACGGGGGAACACCGGGGAGCTGTTTTTT. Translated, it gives CASSQRGNTGELFF.

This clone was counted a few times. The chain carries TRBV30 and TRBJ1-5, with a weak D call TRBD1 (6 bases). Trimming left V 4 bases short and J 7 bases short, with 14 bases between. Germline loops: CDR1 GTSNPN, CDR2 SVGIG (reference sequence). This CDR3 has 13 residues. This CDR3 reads CAWNYEGGQPQHF. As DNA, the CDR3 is TGTGCCTGGAACTACGAGGGGGGGCAGCCCCAGCATTTT.

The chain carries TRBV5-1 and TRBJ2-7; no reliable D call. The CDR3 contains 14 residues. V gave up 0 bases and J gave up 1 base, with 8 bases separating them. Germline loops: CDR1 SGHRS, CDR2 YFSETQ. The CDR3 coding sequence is TGCGCCAGCAGCTTGGGAGCTACGTCCTACGAGCAGTACTTC. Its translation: CASSLGATSYEQYF. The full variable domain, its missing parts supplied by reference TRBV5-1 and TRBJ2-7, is KAGVTQTPRYLIKTRGQQVTLSCSPISGHRSVSWYQQTPGQGLQFLFEYFSETQRNKGNFPGRFSGRQFSNSRSEMNVSTLELGDSALYLCASSLGATSYEQYFGPGTRLTVT.

CDR3 sequence reads: CASSTTGGQPQHF. Here the CDR3 DNA reads TGTGCCAGCAGTACAACAGGGGGCCAGCCCCAGCATTTT. The chain couples TRBV6-2 or TRBV6-3 to TRBJ1-5, with TRBD1 identical over 9 bases. This CDR3 is 13 amino acids long. CDR1 and CDR2 from the germline V gene are MNHEY and SVGEGT. V shed 5 bases, J shed 7 bases, and the junction held 3 bases outside the gene matches.

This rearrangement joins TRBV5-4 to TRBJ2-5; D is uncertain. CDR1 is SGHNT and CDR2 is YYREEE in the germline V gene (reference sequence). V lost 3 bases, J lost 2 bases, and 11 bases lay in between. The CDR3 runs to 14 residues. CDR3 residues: CASSSMQTQETQYF. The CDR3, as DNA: TGTGCCAGCAGCTCTATGCAGACTCAAGAGACCCAGTACTTC.

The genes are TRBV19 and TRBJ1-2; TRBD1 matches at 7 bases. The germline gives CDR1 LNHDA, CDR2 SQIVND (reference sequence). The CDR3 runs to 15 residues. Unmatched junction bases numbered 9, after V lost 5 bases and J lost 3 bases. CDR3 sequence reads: CASSSLDRADYGYTF. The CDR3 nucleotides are TGTGCCAGTAGTTCGCTCGACAGGGCAGACTATGGCTACACCTTC.

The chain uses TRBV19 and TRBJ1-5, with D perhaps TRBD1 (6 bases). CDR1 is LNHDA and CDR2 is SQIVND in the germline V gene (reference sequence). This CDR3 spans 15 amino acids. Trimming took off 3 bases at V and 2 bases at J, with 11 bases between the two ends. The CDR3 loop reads CASSIGGWGNQPQHF. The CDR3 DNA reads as TGTGCCAGTAGTATTGGGGGCTGGGGCAATCAGCCCCAGCATTTT.

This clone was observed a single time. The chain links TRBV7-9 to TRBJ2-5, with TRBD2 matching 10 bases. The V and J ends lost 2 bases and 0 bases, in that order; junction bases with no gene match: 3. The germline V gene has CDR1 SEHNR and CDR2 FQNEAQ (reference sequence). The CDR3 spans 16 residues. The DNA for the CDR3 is TGTGCCAGCAGCTTACCACTAGCGGGGTACCAAGAGACCCAGTACTTC. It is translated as CASSLPLAGYQETQYF.